This T cell receptor (beta chain) was sequenced during a study of T cell responses to AZD1222 COVID-19 vaccine. The overall study: Second-dose timings of about 4 or about 12 weeks were pooled.

General observations from the study: Variant regions that are unmutated are reportedly the target of nearly half of spike-specific TCRs. At 160-218 and 743-854, vaccine-associated CD4 TCRs were dominant, and they spanned spike. The donors showed a predominance of white British ancestry and of females, with possible underestimation of clonal diversity.

A remark on this clone: Its antigen remains unidentified.

Repertoires were generated with immunoSEQ multiplex PCR, while TCRdb's copy carries only in-frame clones and drops some. The sample has roughly 120,000 clones, around 88% seen once; the top ten hold over 8.5%. Per germline, CDR1 GTSNPN and CDR2 SVGIG (reference sequence). V shed 5 bases and J shed 1 base, with 14 bases lying between them. This CDR3 has 15 amino acids. Sequenced here: peripheral blood, sampled on day 0 of AZD1222 vaccination. The chain joins TRBV30 to TRBJ2-2; D remains ambiguous. This TCR derives from an adult in good health. CDR3 amino acids: CAWGRRSVNTGELFF. As DNA, the CDR3 is TGTGCCTGGGGTAGACGTTCGGTGAACACCGGGGAGCTGTTTTTT.